The entry below gives a single TCR beta chain sequence along with its context. Its matching antigen is unknown. The sample belongs to a study of cytomegalovirus exposure and HLA in healthy donors. In the study overall: As an earlier analysis found, roughly 170 million T cells yielded over 95 million unique TCR beta sequences.

The PCR was carried out with 60 Vbeta primers and 13 Jbeta primers. Sequencing was performed with immunoSEQ multiplex PCR; in TCRdb, only in-frame clones are kept and a portion is missing. The table shows under 200,000 clones, with around three quarters occurring only once. Germline V gives CDR1 SGDLS, CDR2 YYNGEE. J was trimmed by 2 bases and V by 4 bases; bases with no gene match: 9. The CDR3 contains 16 residues. Findings and caveats of the study: Serostatus for CMV was the only available immune exposure information. Sequencing likely produced, as an artifact, a cluster of highly shared sequence variants.

The V gene is TRBV9, the J gene TRBJ2-7, with 10 bases aligning to TRBD2. Material: PBMCs. The TCR originated in a man aged 25-40 years in good health and CMV-seronegative. CDR3 protein: CASSPSTSGPAYEQYF. The CDR3, as DNA: TGTGCCAGCAGCCCTTCGACTAGCGGGCCTGCCTACGAGCAGTACTTC.